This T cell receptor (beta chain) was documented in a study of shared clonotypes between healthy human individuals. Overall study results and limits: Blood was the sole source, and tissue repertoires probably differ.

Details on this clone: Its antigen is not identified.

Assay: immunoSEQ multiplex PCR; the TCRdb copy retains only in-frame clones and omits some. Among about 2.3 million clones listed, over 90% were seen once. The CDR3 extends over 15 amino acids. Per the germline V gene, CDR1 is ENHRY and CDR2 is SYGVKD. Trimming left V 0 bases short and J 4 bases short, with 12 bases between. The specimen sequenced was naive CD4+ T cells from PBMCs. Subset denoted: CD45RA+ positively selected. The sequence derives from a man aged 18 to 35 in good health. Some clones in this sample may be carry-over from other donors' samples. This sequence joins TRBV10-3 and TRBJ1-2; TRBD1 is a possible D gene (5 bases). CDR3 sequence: CAISESGQGGYGYTF. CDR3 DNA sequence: TGTGCCATCAGTGAGTCCGGCCAGGGTGGCTATGGCTACACCTTC.